The 2 T cell receptor beta chains below all came from one sample that was sequenced in a study of T cell responses to AZD1222 COVID-19 vaccine. The assay was immunoSEQ multiplex PCR, and TCRdb's table has in-frame clones only and misses some. The table lists under 170,000 clones, roughly nine tenths of them singletons. The source material was peripheral blood, sampled 28 days after the second AZD1222 dose. Source of these receptors: an adult who received the AZD1222 COVID-19 vaccine.

The chain carries TRBV7-2 and TRBJ1-2; 9 bases are shared with TRBD1. V shed 4 bases, J shed 8 bases, and the junction held 5 bases outside the gene matches. The V gene's germline CDR1 is SGHTA and CDR2 FQGNSA. This CDR3 comprises 13 residues. As DNA, the CDR3 is TGTGCCAGCAGCTCACAGGGGGCTGGAGGCTACACCTTC. It encodes CASSSQGAGGYTF.

The V gene is TRBV11-2, the J gene TRBJ1-5, with D perhaps TRBD1 (6 bases). The CDR3 loop spans 17 amino acids. Per germline, CDR1 SGHAT and CDR2 FQNNGV. V lost 0 bases and J 1 base, leaving 13 bases between the germline ends. CDR3 residues: CASSLEGAAVSNQPQHF. In DNA, the CDR3 is TGTGCCAGCAGCTTAGAGGGGGCGGCAGTGAGCAATCAGCCCCAGCATTTT.